The 10 T cell receptor beta chains below all came from one sample that was sequenced in a study of CD8 T cells in ankylosing spondylitis. For these TCRs, the target antigens are not known. Findings and caveats of the study: Ankylosing spondylitis blood seemed to carry a telltale TCR beta motif made of several highly homologous variants.

TCRdb used MiXCR to reprocess the 5' RACE reads, holding one entry per CDR3 protein. The data contain around 430,000 distinct CDR3 sequences, over 15% of them singletons. Material: blood, either unsorted or a sorted T cell fraction (not recorded which). The receptors derive from a male donor with ankylosing spondylitis.

V is TRBV20-1 and J is TRBJ2-5, with unresolved D. Trimming removed 2 bases at V and 5 bases at J, with 15 bases between. The germline V gene encodes CDR1 DFQATT and CDR2 SNEGSKA (reference sequence). This CDR3 comprises 14 residues. The CDR3 sequence is CSARSGGDRETQYF. CDR3 DNA sequence: TGCAGTGCTAGATCCGGCGGAGATAGGGAGACCCAGTACTTC.

V gene TRBV19 combines with J gene TRBJ2-1, with 8 bases that match TRBD2. CDR1 LNHDA and CDR2 SQIVND come from the germline V gene (reference sequence). This CDR3 has 16 residues. J gave up 8 bases and V 1 base, and 10 bases lay outside the gene matches. The CDR3 sequence: CASSIGFGSGMYEQFF. In nucleotides, the CDR3 is TGTGCCAGTAGTATAGGTTTCGGTAGCGGGATGTATGAGCAGTTCTTC.

This clonotype was seen a few times. The chain couples TRBV6-2 or TRBV6-3 to TRBJ1-5; the match to TRBD1 covers 7 bases. Trimming cost V 3 bases and J 6 bases; bases outside gene matches: 5. The CDR3 contains 14 residues. Germline V lookup: CDR1 MNHEY, CDR2 SVGEGT. Here the CDR3 DNA reads TGTGCCAGCAGTTATCAGGGGGAGATTCAGCCCCAGCATTTT. Its protein product is CASSYQGEIQPQHF.

The chain uses TRBV2 and TRBJ1-1, with 7 bases that match TRBD1. J was trimmed by 5 bases and V by 7 bases; bases with no gene match: 10. Germline assignment: CDR1 SNHLY and CDR2 FYNNEI. The CDR3 contains 14 residues. CDR3 amino acids: CASMARGTGTEAFF. The CDR3 DNA reads TGTGCCAGCATGGCCAGGGGGACTGGTACTGAAGCTTTCTTT.

This clonotype appeared many times. This rearrangement joins TRBV5-1 to TRBJ1-2; no definite D call. The CDR3 consists of 13 residues. Germline assignment: CDR1 SGHRS and CDR2 YFSETQ. Deletions cut 0 bases from V and 2 bases from J, with 5 bases between. The CDR3 loop reads CASSLVGNYGYTF. CDR3 DNA: TGCGCCAGCAGCTTGGTCGGAAACTATGGCTACACCTTC.

This rearrangement joins TRBV5-1 to TRBJ2-1; D may correspond to TRBD1 or TRBD2 (5 bases each). Looked up from germline, CDR1 is SGHRS and CDR2 is YFSETQ. Trimming took 3 bases from V and 6 from J, leaving 19 bases between them. This CDR3 is 16 amino acids long. The CDR3 here is CASSSAVTSGGNEQFF. Here the CDR3 DNA reads TGCGCCAGCAGCTCCGCCGTCACCAGTGGGGGCAATGAGCAGTTCTTC.

The chain uses TRBV3-1 and TRBJ2-6; no firm D call. The V gene's germline CDR1 is LGHDT and CDR2 YNNKEL (reference sequence). V lost 4 bases and J 0 bases, leaving 7 bases between the germline ends. The length of the CDR3 is 15 residues. DNA for the CDR3: TGTGCCAGCAGCCTAAGCGCCTCTGGGGCCAACGTCCTGACTTTC. Translation gives CASSLSASGANVLTF.

This clonotype was detected only a few times. This sequence joins TRBV27 and TRBJ1-6; D uncertain. Germline V CDR1 and CDR2: MNHEY, SMNVEV (reference sequence). Trimming stripped 8 bases from V and 2 bases from J, with 10 bases between. This CDR3 has 14 residues. The CDR3 DNA reads as TGTGCCAGCGCATTCAGGACCTATAATTCACCCCTCCACTTT. Protein sequence: CASAFRTYNSPLHF.

This clonotype was picked up a small number of times. V and J are TRBV18 and TRBJ1-1, with D maybe TRBD1 (5 bases). Germline assignment: CDR1 KGHSH and CDR2 LQKENI. CDR3 length equals 13 residues. The V gene lost 0 bases and the J gene lost 7 bases, with 9 bases spanning the gap. CDR3: CASSPPRGNEAFF. The CDR3 coding sequence is TGTGCCAGCTCACCACCCCGGGGGAATGAAGCTTTCTTT.

This clonotype was picked up a small number of times. The chain uses TRBV25-1 and TRBJ1-5; 9 bases line up with TRBD1. J was trimmed by 1 base and V by 2 bases; bases with no gene match: 0. The CDR3 contains 15 residues. The germline gives CDR1 MGHDK, CDR2 SYGVNS. CDR3 DNA: TGTGCCAGCAGTGAAGGGACAGGGAGCAATCAGCCCCAGCATTTT. Its translation: CASSEGTGSNQPQHF.